Shown below are 25 T cell receptor beta chains from a single sample sequenced in a study of control samples from healthy donors and cancer patients. The assay was immunoSEQ multiplex PCR, and TCRdb's table has in-frame clones only and misses some. The table shows about 160,000 clones, with roughly 95% occurring only once. The material sequenced was blood. These TCRs come from a woman in her thirties in good health.

Worth noting for this clone: Other DNA sequences within the sample encode an identical CDR3. This chain joins TRBV6-1 and TRBJ2-7; D is unresolved. CDR1 is MNHNS and CDR2 is SASEGT in the germline V gene. The V end lost 1 base, the J end lost 4 bases, and 5 bases lay between the germline ends. This CDR3 is 12 amino acids long. CDR3 residues: CASSEGLYEQYF. The CDR3 coding sequence is TGTGCCAGCAGTGAAGGATTATACGAGCAGTACTTC.

The chain has TRBV7-8 and TRBJ1-4; the D gene is possibly TRBD1 (5 bases). The V gene lost 1 base and the J gene lost 0 bases, with 9 bases spanning the gap. Germline loops: CDR1 SGHVS, CDR2 FQNEAQ. The length of the CDR3 is 16 residues. The CDR3 DNA reads as TGTGCCAGCAGCTTAGTAGGGGTCGCAACTAATGAAAAACTGTTTTTT. This translates into CASSLVGVATNEKLFF.

The J gene is TRBJ1-2, the V gene TRBV3-1 (or the pseudogene TRBV3-2); TRBD1 matches at 8 bases. V lost 4 bases and J lost 4; bases outside the gene matches: 5. The germline gives CDR1 LGHDT, CDR2 YNNKEL (reference sequence). This CDR3 contains 14 residues. CDR3 sequence (DNA): TGTGCCAGCAGCCGGGACAGGACCCGCTATGGCTACACCTTC. Translation gives CASSRDRTRYGYTF.

The chain carries TRBV5-5 and TRBJ2-1, with TRBD2 matching 7 bases. Germline loops: CDR1 SGHKS, CDR2 YYEKEE (reference sequence). V lost 2 bases to trimming and J lost 8 bases; unmatched junction nucleotides: 4. This CDR3 has 13 residues. CDR3 in amino acids: CASSLTSVYEQFF. In nucleotides, the CDR3 is TGTGCCAGCAGCTTAACTAGCGTCTATGAGCAGTTCTTC.

Concerning this clone: Mismatch with germline at one junction end may stem from a read error. The chain has TRBV6-5 and TRBJ1-1; TRBD1 matches 7 bases. CDR1 and CDR2 from the germline V gene are MNHEY and SVGAGI. The CDR3 is 14 residues long. CDR3 residues: CASTYDHRGTEAFF. The CDR3 DNA reads as TGTGCCAGCACTTACGATCACAGGGGCACTGAAGCTTTCTTT.

This sequence joins TRBV24-1 and TRBJ2-1, with TRBD2 matching over 9 bases. The CDR3 has 16 residues. The ends lost 5 bases at V and 9 bases at J; junction bases unmatched: 13. Germline V gene sequence: CDR1 KGHDR, CDR2 SFDVKD. CDR3 protein: CATSGQSVSGRGEQFF. CDR3 sequence (DNA): TGTGCCACCAGTGGTCAGTCCGTTAGCGGGAGAGGTGAGCAGTTCTTC.

The chain is built from TRBV27 and TRBJ2-3, with TRBD1 matching over 7 bases. Germline loops: CDR1 MNHEY, CDR2 SMNVEV (reference sequence). The CDR3 runs to 15 residues. V lost 5 bases to trimming and J lost 2 bases; unmatched junction nucleotides: 7. For the CDR3, the DNA is TGTGCCAGCAGTGGACAGGAAGGAAACACAGATACGCAGTATTTT. Translating it yields CASSGQEGNTDTQYF.

The rearrangement joins TRBV10-2 to TRBJ1-2; D perhaps matches TRBD1 (5 bases). V was shortened by 6 bases and J by 5 bases, with 16 bases between the two germline ends. From germline, CDR1 is WSHSY and CDR2 SAAADI. This CDR3 is 14 amino acids long. The CDR3 loop is CASSVEGLGYGYTF. The CDR3 region has the DNA TGCGCCAGCAGCGTGGAGGGACTAGGGTATGGCTACACCTTC.

J is TRBJ1-5 and V is TRBV6-5, with 7 bases aligning to TRBD1. The CDR3 runs to 13 residues. With 4 bases clipped from V and 7 bases from J, the junction kept 4 bases outside the gene matches. Germline CDR1 MNHEY, CDR2 SVGAGI. As DNA, the CDR3 is TGTGCCAGCAGTTTATCGGGACAGCAGCCCCAGCATTTT. This sequence encodes CASSLSGQQPQHF.

The chain recombines TRBV28 with TRBJ2-3; 12 nucleotides align to TRBD2. V lost 6 bases to trimming and J lost 5 bases; unmatched junction nucleotides: 21. From germline, CDR1 is MDHEN and CDR2 SYDVKM. The CDR3 contains 20 residues. CDR3 residues: CASSPVGLAGGRDHIDTQYF. Written as DNA, the CDR3 is TGTGCCAGCAGCCCCGTGGGGCTAGCGGGAGGGAGGGACCATATAGATACGCAGTATTTT.

The chain employs TRBV19 and TRBJ2-3; the match to TRBD1 covers 9 bases. The V gene's germline CDR1 is LNHDA and CDR2 SQIVND (reference sequence). Germline trimming cut 7 bases from V and 2 bases from J; bases unmatched to any gene: 4. CDR3 length: 14 amino acids. CDR3 amino acids: CASTRDRVTDTQYF. The CDR3 coding sequence is TGTGCCAGTACCCGGGACAGGGTCACAGATACGCAGTATTTT.

The chain has TRBV29-1 and TRBJ2-1, with D perhaps matching TRBD2 (7 bases). CDR1 is SQVTM and CDR2 is ANQGSEA in the germline V gene. The V gene lost 1 base and the J gene lost 2 bases, with 15 bases spanning the gap. This CDR3 is 16 amino acids long. CDR3 loop: CSVEGVEGGTYNEQFF. The CDR3 DNA sequence: TGCAGCGTTGAAGGGGTGGAGGGGGGGACCTACAATGAGCAGTTCTTC.

The V call is TRBV7-3, the J call TRBJ1-6, with a possible D match to TRBD1 (6 bases). With 1 base removed from V and 8 bases from J, the gap between germline ends came to 6 bases. Germline CDR1 is SGHTA and CDR2 is FQGTGA. The CDR3 totals 13 residues. The CDR3 coding sequence is TGTGCCAGCAGCTTAAACAGGGATTCACCCCTCCACTTT. Protein sequence: CASSLNRDSPLHF.

The rearrangement links TRBV4-1 to TRBJ1-5; D unresolved. This CDR3 is built from 13 residues. Trimming took 1 base from V and 5 from J, leaving 6 bases between them. CDR1 and CDR2 from the germline V gene are MGHRA and YSYEKL. In DNA form, the CDR3 reads TGCGCCAGCAGCCAAGCTCGGGATCAGCCCCAGCATTTT. It encodes CASSQARDQPQHF.

J is TRBJ1-2 and V is TRBV27; 8 nucleotides match TRBD1. The trim removed 7 bases at V and 4 bases at J, leaving 8 bases unmatched. CDR1 is MNHEY and CDR2 is SMNVEV in the germline V gene (reference sequence). This CDR3 is built from 14 residues. Written as DNA, the CDR3 is TGTGCCAGCAAGGACTCAGGGGGCTTCTATGGCTACACCTTC. It specifies CASKDSGGFYGYTF.

The gene calls are TRBV6-5 and TRBJ1-2, with D possibly TRBD1 on 5 matching bases. V lost 2 bases to trimming and J lost 8 bases, with 12 bases between them. Germline CDR1 is MNHEY and CDR2 is SVGAGI. The CDR3 spans 13 residues. CDR3 region: CASSYTQGGGYTF. Here the CDR3 DNA reads TGTGCCAGCAGTTACACCCAGGGTGGCGGCTACACCTTC.

The V call is TRBV5-3, the J call TRBJ1-2; possibly TRBD1 for D (6 bases). TRBV5-3 belongs to the ORF category, with a function that is uncertain. V gave up 0 bases and J gave up 4 bases, with 10 bases separating them. The CDR3 is 14 amino acids. The CDR3 reads CARSLDPTGYGYTF. The CDR3 nucleotides read TGTGCCAGAAGCTTGGACCCGACAGGCTATGGCTACACCTTC.

The chain is built from TRBV5-1 and TRBJ2-3; D might be TRBD2 (5 bases). V dropped 3 bases and J dropped 6 bases, with 14 bases sitting between them. The CDR3 is 14 amino acids. Germline CDR1 is SGHRS and CDR2 is YFSETQ. CDR3 nucleotides: TGCGCCAGCAGCTGGGATCACTCGGGGGATACGCAGTATTTT. Residues: CASSWDHSGDTQYF. Drawing the rest from reference TRBV5-1 and TRBJ2-3, the complete variable domain is KAGVTQTPRYLIKTRGQQVTLSCSPISGHRSVSWYQQTPGQGLQFLFEYFSETQRNKGNFPGRFSGRQFSNSRSEMNVSTLELGDSALYLCASSWDHSGDTQYFGPGTRLTVL.

V gene TRBV18 combines with J gene TRBJ2-7, with 9 nucleotides matching TRBD1. The junction had 4 bases not matched to a gene; V was cut back by 6 bases and J by 1 base. Germline V gene sequence: CDR1 KGHSH, CDR2 LQKENI. The CDR3 has 14 residues. The CDR3 nucleotides are TGTGCCAGCTCGAAACAGGGGGCATCCTACGAGCAGTACTTC. Encoded protein: CASSKQGASYEQYF.

This chain connects TRBV3-1 (or the pseudogene TRBV3-2) to TRBJ2-1, with 14 nucleotides matching TRBD2. The V gene's germline CDR1 is LGHDT and CDR2 YNNKEL (reference sequence). This CDR3 region has 18 residues. V lost 0 bases and J lost 8; bases outside the gene matches: 9. The CDR3 is CASSQEERGLAGDDEQFF. The DNA for the CDR3 is TGTGCCAGCAGCCAAGAGGAGAGGGGACTAGCGGGAGACGATGAGCAGTTCTTC.

The rearrangement uses TRBV5-5 and TRBJ2-3; no clear D gene. Germline V lookup: CDR1 SGHKS, CDR2 YYEKEE (reference sequence). The CDR3 has 12 residues. Trimming removed 4 bases at V and 2 bases at J, with 5 bases between. CDR3 in DNA: TGTGCCAGCAGCGAGCCCACAGATACGCAGTATTTT. Amino acids: CASSEPTDTQYF.

As regards this clone: The junction does not match germline at one end; this may be a read error. The genes are TRBV6-1 and TRBJ2-6; D remains unclear. Germline loops: CDR1 MNHNS, CDR2 SASEGT. There are 14 residues in the CDR3. The CDR3 loop reads CASSEASGVNVLTF. Written as DNA, the CDR3 is TGTGCCAGCAGTGAAGCGTCTGGGGTCAACGTCCTGACTTTC.

This chain joins TRBV24-1 and TRBJ2-1; 9 bases are a match to TRBD1. The CDR3 length is 16 residues. Germline loops: CDR1 KGHDR, CDR2 SFDVKD. V shed 4 bases and J 3 bases; nucleotides not matched to a gene: 6. CDR3 in amino acids: CATSDGQGRVYNEQFF. CDR3 bases: TGTGCCACCAGTGACGGACAGGGGAGAGTCTACAATGAGCAGTTCTTC.

This clone was seen once. The chain combines TRBV28 with TRBJ2-7; perhaps TRBD1 as D (6 bases). Germline V gene data show CDR1 as MDHEN and CDR2 as SYDVKM. There are 13 residues in the CDR3. Trimming cost V 6 bases and J 2 bases, with 11 bases left between them. The CDR3 DNA reads as TGTGCCAGCAGGGGGGACATACCCTACGAGCAGTACTTC. It translates to CASRGDIPYEQYF.

The V call is TRBV30, the J call TRBJ2-1; no clear D gene. The CDR3 is 13 amino acids. CDR1 is GTSNPN and CDR2 is SVGIG in the germline V gene (reference sequence). Trimming shortened V by 2 bases and J by 9 bases, and 14 bases separated the two germline ends. The CDR3 region is CAWSPIVTGEQFF. The CDR3 DNA follows: TGTGCCTGGAGTCCCATCGTAACTGGTGAGCAGTTCTTC.